The text below deals with one TCR beta chain. The antigen remains unidentified. The table came from immunoSEQ multiplex PCR; TCRdb's copy has only in-frame clones and leaves some out. The sample holds some 40,000 clones, around 89% seen once. This CDR3 comprises 15 residues. V lost 5 bases, J lost 7 bases, and 20 bases lay in between. Germline CDR1 MGHDK, CDR2 SYGVNS. The data were taken from a study of memory CD8 T cells in hepatitis C reinfection. Across the whole study: Peak reinfection samples were taken 3 to 8 weeks after detection. Notes on the study in general: Only a handful of donors prevented definitive conclusions about public clonotypes.

Time point given: peak reinfection, 3 to 8 weeks after reinfection detection. TCR sequencing was done directly ex vivo on sorted cells, without expansion in vitro. Donors were people who inject drugs in the Montreal HEPCO cohort. The chain uses TRBV25-1 and TRBJ1-2, with unresolved D. This clonotype was sampled from a man aged 18 to 35 with hepatitis C virus infection. Sequenced input: naive CD8+ T cells sorted from blood. CDR3: CASSSTLDILRGYTF. CDR3 DNA: TGTGCCAGCAGTTCAACATTAGACATTTTGCGTGGCTACACCTTC.